This TCR beta chain was captured by sequencing in a study of T cell responses to AZD1222 COVID-19 vaccine. Assay used: immunoSEQ multiplex PCR; TCRdb lists only in-frame clones, some missing. The data hold some 280,000 clones, with approximately 94% observed a single time. The length of the CDR3 is 14 residues. Trimming at V came to 2 bases and at J to 8 bases, leaving 5 bases not matched to a gene. Germline loops: CDR1 SGHTA, CDR2 FQGNSA. This clonotype was sampled from an adult who received the AZD1222 COVID-19 vaccine. This specimen was peripheral blood, taken 28 days after the second AZD1222 dose. The chain has TRBV7-2 and TRBJ1-4, with 7 bases that match TRBD1. The CDR3 is CASSLRDRGEKLFF. DNA for the CDR3: TGTGCCAGCAGCTTACGGGACAGAGGCGAAAAACTGTTTTTT. Full variable domain (missing parts from reference TRBV7-2 and TRBJ1-4): GAGVSQSPSNKVTEKGKDVELRCDPISGHTALYWYRQSLGQGLEFLIYFQGNSAPDKSGLPSDRFSAERTGGSVSTLTIQRTQQEDSAVYLCASSLRDRGEKLFFGSGTQLSVL.